This paragraph reports one T cell receptor (beta chain). The antigen remains undetermined. Per the germline V gene, CDR1 is SGHTS and CDR2 is YDEGEE. V was shortened by 1 base and J by 5 bases, with 12 bases between the two germline ends. The CDR3 spans 14 residues. Collection occurred without any documented infections or immune events in donors. Sequencing used immunoSEQ multiplex PCR; TCRdb keeps in-frame clones, though not all of them. The sample lists 75,000 to 95,000 clones, about 85% occurring once. The data were obtained in a study of identifying expanded T cells in peripheral blood. Whole-study results and caveats: Across healthy donors, higher total template counts meant significantly greater roughly 2-week count variance. Technical replicates showed about 1.2 changed clones; two weeks roughly 18; four weeks 19.

The clonotype originates from a person between 18 and 75 years old in good health. What was sequenced was blood. The chain joins TRBV5-8 to TRBJ1-2, with a possible D match to TRBD1 (6 bases). CDR3 sequence reads: CASSLPGVSYGYTF. The CDR3 DNA reads TGTGCCAGCAGCTTGCCAGGGGTGTCATATGGCTACACCTTC.